The T cell receptor (beta chain) under discussion was sequenced for a study of post-analysis software for immune sequencing data (dated by TCRdb to about 2015). At the level of the whole study: Relapsing-remitting, secondary progressive and progressive-relapsing multiple sclerosis were recorded as disease courses, and subtype annotation was lacking for some patients. A subset of samples was prepared in parallel using single-end sample barcoding, then pooled and co-amplified after Illumina adapter ligation. The multiple sclerosis patient repertoires were compared with about a dozen previously published healthy control repertoires from donors aged roughly 6 to 25 years.

CDR1 and CDR2, looked up from the germline V gene, are SQVTM and ANQGSEA. V trim: 4 bases; J trim: 3 bases; unmatched bases: 4. Counted from cysteine to phenylalanine, this CDR3 has 13 amino acids. Only CDR3 DNA remains: 39 bases, in frame from the first base. To demonstrate the VDJtools post-analysis software, TCR beta repertoires were profiled from the peripheral blood of about 13 young patients with multiple sclerosis. Multiple sclerosis patients were children and adolescents aged 6 to 15 years. The protocol used for the library was PCR. Instrument used: Illumina HiSeq 2500. Unique molecular identifiers were incorporated into TCR beta cDNA libraries to reduce PCR and sequencing biases. Approximately 500,000 cDNA molecules were obtained for every 1 to 10 million input T cells, so each molecule roughly corresponded to one T cell. The patient libraries were prepared and sequenced using the same protocol as the earlier healthy control dataset. Within a given batch, samples were prepared together, multiplexed and sequenced on the same HiSeq lane. Per the authors' processing: MIGEC handled the raw barcoded reads, throwing out single-read molecular identifier groups before consensus assembly and CDR3 extraction. VDJtools was used for post-analysis of the clonotype tables, and diversity was normalized by down-sampling every dataset to the size of the smallest sample. Repertoire overlap clustering matched CDR3 amino acid but not nucleotide sequences to correct batch-related cross-sample contamination. In TCRdb, the public reads were trimmed at Q25 with fastp and aligned with MiXCR, with productive beta chains retained. Every CDR3 protein is listed once, alongside the most common genes and DNA of its rows. Clone size and V and J calls follow TCRdb, not the original study. For this sample the table gives some 500,000 distinct CDR3 sequences, of which roughly 45% were detected only once. Of the sample, 12% falls within the top ten clones.

A single count supports this clonotype. The antigen it binds to is not known. The record has no base qualities; no much larger clone is one base away. The research as a whole found: When samples were clustered directly using the F measure, samples prepared in the same batch co-clustered strongly, which prompted a batch-effect correction. Patients showed significantly higher frequencies than controls for roughly 5 TRBV segments, among them TRBV5-6, TRBV5-1 and TRBV20-1. Normalized Chao1 diversity was significantly lower in multiple sclerosis patients than controls, suggesting substantial peripheral T-cell clonal expansion. The multiple sclerosis patient group was slightly younger than the control group.

The specimen was blood. The sequence links TRBV29-1 to TRBJ2-7; 9 junctional bases match TRBD1. This sequence was found in a girl between 5 and 17 years old with multiple sclerosis. Read as DNA, the sequence is TGCAGCGTTGTAGAGACAGGGGGCTACGAGCAGTACTTC. This codes for CSVVETGGYEQYF.